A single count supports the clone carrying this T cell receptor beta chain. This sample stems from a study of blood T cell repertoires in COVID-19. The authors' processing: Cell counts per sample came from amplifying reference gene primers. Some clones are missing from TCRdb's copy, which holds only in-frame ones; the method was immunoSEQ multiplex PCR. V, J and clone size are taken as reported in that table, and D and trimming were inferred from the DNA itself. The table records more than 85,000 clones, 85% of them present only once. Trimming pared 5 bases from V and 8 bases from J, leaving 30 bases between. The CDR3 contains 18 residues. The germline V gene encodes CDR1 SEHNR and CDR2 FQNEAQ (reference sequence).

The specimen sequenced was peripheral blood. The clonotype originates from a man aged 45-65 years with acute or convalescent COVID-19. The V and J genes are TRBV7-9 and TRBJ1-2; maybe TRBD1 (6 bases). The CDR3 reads CASSPRGSALAGLKGYTF. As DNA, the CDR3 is TGTGCCAGCAGCCCTAGGGGGTCTGCTCTAGCAGGGCTCAAAGGCTACACCTTC.